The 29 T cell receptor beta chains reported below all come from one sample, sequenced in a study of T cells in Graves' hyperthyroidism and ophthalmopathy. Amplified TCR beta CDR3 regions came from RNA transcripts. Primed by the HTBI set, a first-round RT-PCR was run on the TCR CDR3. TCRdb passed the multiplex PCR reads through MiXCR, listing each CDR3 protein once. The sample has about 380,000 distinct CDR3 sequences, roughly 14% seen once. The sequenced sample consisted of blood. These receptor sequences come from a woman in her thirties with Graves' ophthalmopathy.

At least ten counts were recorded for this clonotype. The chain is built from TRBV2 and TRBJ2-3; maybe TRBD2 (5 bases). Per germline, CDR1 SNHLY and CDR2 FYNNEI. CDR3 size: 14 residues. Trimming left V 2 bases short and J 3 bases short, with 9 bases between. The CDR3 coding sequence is TGTGCCAGCAGTGAAATTCGAGGGACAGATACGCAGTATTTT. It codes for CASSEIRGTDTQYF.

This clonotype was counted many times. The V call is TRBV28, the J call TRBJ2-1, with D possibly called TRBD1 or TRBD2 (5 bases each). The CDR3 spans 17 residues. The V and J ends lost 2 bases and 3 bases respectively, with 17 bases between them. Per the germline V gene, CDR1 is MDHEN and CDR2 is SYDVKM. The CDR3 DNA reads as TGTGCCAGCAGTTTAGTGGTCGGGGACCCATTCTACAATGAGCAGTTCTTC. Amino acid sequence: CASSLVVGDPFYNEQFF.

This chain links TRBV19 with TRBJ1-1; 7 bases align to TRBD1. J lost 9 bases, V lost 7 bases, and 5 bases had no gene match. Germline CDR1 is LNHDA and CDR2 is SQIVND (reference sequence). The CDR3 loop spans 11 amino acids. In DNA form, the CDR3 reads TGTGCCAGTACGACAGGGCTTAAAGCTTTCTTT. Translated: CASTTGLKAFF.

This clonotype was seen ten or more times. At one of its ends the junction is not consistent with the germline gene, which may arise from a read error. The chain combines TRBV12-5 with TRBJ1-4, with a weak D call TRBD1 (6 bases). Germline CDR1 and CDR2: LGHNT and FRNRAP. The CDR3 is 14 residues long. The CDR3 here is CASGLGASNEKLFF. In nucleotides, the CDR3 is TGTGCTAGTGGATTGGGGGCGTCTAATGAAAAACTGTTTTTT.

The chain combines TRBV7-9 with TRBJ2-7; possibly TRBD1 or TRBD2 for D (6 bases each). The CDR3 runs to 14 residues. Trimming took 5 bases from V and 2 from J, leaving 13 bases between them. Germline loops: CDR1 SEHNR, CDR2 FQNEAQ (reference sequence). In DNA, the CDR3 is TGTGCCAGCAGCCCAACGGGGGCCCCCTACGAGCAGTACTTC. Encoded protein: CASSPTGAPYEQYF.

CDR3 sequence reads: CSATGLAGGPRLDEQYF. CDR3 DNA sequence: TGCAGTGCTACAGGACTAGCGGGGGGCCCTCGTCTCGACGAGCAGTACTTC. The V gene is TRBV20-1, the J gene TRBJ2-7, with TRBD2 matching over 14 bases. Germline assignment: CDR1 DFQATT and CDR2 SNEGSKA (reference sequence). CDR3 size: 17 residues. J gave up 5 bases and V 4 bases, and 13 bases lay outside the gene matches.

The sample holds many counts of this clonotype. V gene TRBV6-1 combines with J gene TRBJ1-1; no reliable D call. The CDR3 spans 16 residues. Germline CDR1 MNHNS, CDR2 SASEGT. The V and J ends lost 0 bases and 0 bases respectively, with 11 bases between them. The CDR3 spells CASSEAVGSLNTEAFF. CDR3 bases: TGTGCCAGCAGTGAAGCGGTGGGAAGTTTGAACACTGAAGCTTTCTTT.

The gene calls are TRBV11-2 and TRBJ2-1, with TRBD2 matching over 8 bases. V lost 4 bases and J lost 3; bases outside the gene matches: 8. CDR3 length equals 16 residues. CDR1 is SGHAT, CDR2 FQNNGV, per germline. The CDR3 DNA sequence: TGTGCCAGCAGCTCGGGGACGGCGGGGGGCTACAATGAGCAGTTCTTC. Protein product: CASSSGTAGGYNEQFF.

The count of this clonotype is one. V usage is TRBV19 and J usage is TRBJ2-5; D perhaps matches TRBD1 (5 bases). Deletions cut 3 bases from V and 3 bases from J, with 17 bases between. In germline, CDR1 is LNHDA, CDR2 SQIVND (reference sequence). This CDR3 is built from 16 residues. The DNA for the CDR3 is TGTGCCAGTAGTATGCAGGGTAGGACCCGTGAAGAGACCCAGTACTTC. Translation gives CASSMQGRTREETQYF.

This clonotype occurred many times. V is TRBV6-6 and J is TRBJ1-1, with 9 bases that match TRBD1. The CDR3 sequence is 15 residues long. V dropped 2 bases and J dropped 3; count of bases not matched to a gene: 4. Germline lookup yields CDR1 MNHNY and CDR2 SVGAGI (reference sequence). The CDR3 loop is CASSYRDRGYTEAFF. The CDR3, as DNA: TGTGCCAGCAGTTACAGAGACAGGGGGTACACTGAAGCTTTCTTT.

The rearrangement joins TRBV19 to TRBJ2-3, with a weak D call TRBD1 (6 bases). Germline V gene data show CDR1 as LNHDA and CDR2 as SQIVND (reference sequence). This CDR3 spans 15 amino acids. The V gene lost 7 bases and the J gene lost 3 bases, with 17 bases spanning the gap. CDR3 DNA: TGTGCCAGTAACTCAGGGGTAAAGTGGACAGATACGCAGTATTTT. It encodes CASNSGVKWTDTQYF.

The CDR3 loop reads CASSTGTGGLNGELFF. The CDR3 DNA reads TGTGCCAGCAGCACCGGCACAGGGGGATTAAACGGGGAGCTGTTTTTT. The rearrangement links TRBV7-9 to TRBJ2-2; 8 nucleotides agree with TRBD1. The junction had 12 bases not matched to a gene; V was cut back by 5 bases and J by 7 bases. In germline, CDR1 is SEHNR, CDR2 FQNEAQ (reference sequence). The CDR3 extends over 16 amino acids.

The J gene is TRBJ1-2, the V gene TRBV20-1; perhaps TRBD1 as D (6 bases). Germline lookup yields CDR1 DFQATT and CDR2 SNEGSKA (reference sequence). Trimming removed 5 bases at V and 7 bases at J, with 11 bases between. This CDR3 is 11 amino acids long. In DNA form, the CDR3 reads TGCAGTGCTTGGGGGGCAGTTGGCTACACCTTC. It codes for CSAWGAVGYTF.

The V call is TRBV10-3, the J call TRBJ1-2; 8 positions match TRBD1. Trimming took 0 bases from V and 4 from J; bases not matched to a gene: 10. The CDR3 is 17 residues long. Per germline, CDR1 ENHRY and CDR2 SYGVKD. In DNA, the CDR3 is TGTGCCATCAGTGAGTCGGGCCAGGGGGCTCTTGGCTATGGCTACACCTTC. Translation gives CAISESGQGALGYGYTF.

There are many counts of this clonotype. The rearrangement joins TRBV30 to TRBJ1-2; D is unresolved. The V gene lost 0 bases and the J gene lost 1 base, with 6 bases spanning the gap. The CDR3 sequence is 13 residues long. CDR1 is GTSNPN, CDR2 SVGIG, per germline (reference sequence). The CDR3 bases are TGTGCCTGGAGTGTAGGTGATAACTATGGCTACACCTTC. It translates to CAWSVGDNYGYTF.

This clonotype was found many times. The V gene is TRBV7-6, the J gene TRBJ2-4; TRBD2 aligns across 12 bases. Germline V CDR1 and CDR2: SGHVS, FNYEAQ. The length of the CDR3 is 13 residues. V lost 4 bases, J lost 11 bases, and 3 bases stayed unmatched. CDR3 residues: CASSSSGGAFQYF. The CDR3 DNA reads TGTGCCAGCAGCTCTAGCGGGGGGGCATTTCAGTACTTC.

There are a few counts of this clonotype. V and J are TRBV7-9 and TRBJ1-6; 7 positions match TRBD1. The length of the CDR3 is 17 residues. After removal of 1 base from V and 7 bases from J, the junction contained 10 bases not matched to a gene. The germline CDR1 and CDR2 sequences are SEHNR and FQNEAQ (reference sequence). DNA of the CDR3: TGTGCCAGCAGCTTAGGGGTCGCCCGGGACAGAAATTCACCCCTCCACTTT. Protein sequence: CASSLGVARDRNSPLHF.

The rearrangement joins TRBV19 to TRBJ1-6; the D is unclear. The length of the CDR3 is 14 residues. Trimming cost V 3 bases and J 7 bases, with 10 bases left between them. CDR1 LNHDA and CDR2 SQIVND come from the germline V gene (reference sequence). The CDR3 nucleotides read TGTGCCAGTAGTATGGCGGTTCGGAATTCACCCCTCCACTTT. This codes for CASSMAVRNSPLHF.

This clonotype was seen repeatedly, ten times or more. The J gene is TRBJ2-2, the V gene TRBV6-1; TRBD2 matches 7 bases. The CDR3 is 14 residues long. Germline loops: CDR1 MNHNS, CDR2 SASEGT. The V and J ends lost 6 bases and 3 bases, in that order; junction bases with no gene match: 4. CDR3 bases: TGTGCCAGCAGCCTGGGGGGGGACACCGGGGAGCTGTTTTTT. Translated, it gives CASSLGGDTGELFF.

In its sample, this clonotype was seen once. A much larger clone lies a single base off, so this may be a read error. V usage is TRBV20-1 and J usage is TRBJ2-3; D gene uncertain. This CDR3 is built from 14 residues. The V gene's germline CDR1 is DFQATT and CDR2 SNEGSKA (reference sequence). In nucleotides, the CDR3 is TGCGGTGCTACACGACCCCAGGCCCCCGATACGCAGTATTTT. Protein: CGATRPQAPDTQYF.

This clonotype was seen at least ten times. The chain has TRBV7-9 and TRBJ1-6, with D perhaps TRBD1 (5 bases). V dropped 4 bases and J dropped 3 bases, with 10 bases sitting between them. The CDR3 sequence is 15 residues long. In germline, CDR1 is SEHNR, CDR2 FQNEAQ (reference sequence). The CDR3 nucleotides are TGTGCCAGCAGCTCTCAGACAGACTATAATTCACCCCTCCACTTT. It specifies CASSSQTDYNSPLHF.

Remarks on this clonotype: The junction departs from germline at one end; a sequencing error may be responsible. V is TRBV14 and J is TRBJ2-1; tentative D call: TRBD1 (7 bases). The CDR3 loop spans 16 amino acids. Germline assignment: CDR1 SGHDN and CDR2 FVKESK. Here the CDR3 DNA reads TGTGCCAGCAGCCTATCAGGGGGGCCCAGTTACAATAAGCAGTTCTTC. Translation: CASSLSGGPSYNKQFF.

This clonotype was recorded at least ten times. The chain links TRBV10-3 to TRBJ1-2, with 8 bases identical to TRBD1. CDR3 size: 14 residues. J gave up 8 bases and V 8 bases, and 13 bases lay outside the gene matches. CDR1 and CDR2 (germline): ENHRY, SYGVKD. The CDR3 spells CAIGGTGSSIGYTF. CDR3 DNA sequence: TGTGCCATCGGAGGGACAGGATCCTCTATAGGCTACACCTTC.

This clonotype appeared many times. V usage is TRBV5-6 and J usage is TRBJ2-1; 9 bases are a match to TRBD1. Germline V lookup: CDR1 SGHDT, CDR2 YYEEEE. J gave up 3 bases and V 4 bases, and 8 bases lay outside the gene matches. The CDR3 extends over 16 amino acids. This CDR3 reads CASSPFWDRVYNEQFF. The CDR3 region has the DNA TGTGCCAGCAGCCCATTTTGGGACAGGGTCTACAATGAGCAGTTCTTC.

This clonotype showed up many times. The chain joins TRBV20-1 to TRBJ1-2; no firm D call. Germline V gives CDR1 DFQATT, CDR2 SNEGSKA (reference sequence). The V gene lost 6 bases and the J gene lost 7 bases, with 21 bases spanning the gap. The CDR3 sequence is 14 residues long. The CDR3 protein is CSAYTPAPGSGYTF. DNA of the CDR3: TGCAGTGCCTACACCCCTGCCCCGGGATCTGGCTACACCTTC.

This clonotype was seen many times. The CDR3: CASSGAGGATYEQYF. In DNA form, the CDR3 reads TGTGCCAGCAGCGGAGCAGGGGGTGCCACCTACGAGCAGTACTTC. The chain has TRBV11-2 and TRBJ2-7, with 7 bases that match TRBD1. Looked up from germline, CDR1 is SGHAT and CDR2 is FQNNGV. The CDR3 consists of 15 residues. V lost 5 bases, J lost 2 bases, and 9 bases stayed unmatched.

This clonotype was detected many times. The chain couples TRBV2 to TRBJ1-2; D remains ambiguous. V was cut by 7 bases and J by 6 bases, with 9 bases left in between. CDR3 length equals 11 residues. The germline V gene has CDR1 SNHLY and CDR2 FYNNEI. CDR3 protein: CASIGGNGYTF. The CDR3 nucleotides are TGTGCCAGCATAGGCGGGAATGGCTACACCTTC.

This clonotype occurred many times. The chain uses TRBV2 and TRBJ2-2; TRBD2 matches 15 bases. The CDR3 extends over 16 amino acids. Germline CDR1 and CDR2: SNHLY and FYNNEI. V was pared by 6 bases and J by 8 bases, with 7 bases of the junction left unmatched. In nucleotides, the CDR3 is TGTGCCAGCAGCCCCGGACTAGCGGGGGGGAAAGGGGAGCTGTTTTTT. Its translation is CASSPGLAGGKGELFF.

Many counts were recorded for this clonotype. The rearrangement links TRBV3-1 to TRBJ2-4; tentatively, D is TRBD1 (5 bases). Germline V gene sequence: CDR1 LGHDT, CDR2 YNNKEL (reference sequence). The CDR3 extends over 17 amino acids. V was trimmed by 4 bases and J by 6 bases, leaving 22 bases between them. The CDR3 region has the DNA TGTGCCAGCAGCCGGACGTACTCGCTCCCCCAGGGAAACATTCAGTACTTC. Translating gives CASSRTYSLPQGNIQYF.